This T cell receptor beta chain was documented in a study of T-cell reconstitution after alpha-beta-depleted transplantation in children. Preparation of the TCRbeta library was carried out with unique molecular identifiers. TCRdb analysed the PCR reads with MiXCR anew, one entry per CDR3 protein. The sample holds approximately 93,000 distinct CDR3 sequences, 8% to 9% seen once. The V and J ends lost 1 base and 5 bases respectively, with 8 bases between them. The CDR3 sequence is 13 residues long. Germline V gene sequence: CDR1 SGHTA, CDR2 FQGNSA. This clonotype showed up many times. This receptor was taken from a human donor who donated a stem cell graft to a child with congenital amegakaryocytic thrombocytopenia. V gene TRBV7-2 combines with J gene TRBJ1-1; D ambiguous. This specimen was PBMCs from the stem cell graft donor, taken from the stem cell graft. CDR3: CASSLDLGTEAFF. The CDR3 bases are TGTGCCAGCAGCTTAGATTTGGGAACTGAAGCTTTCTTT.